This TCR beta chain was retrieved from a study of CD8 T cells in Susac syndrome. V was pared by 3 bases and J by 10 bases, with 4 bases between. Germline CDR1 reads MDHEN; CDR2 reads SYDVKM. CDR3 length equals 11 residues. Roughly 0.45 to 1 ug RNA was reverse transcribed with random hexamers. It was immunoSEQ multiplex PCR that amplified TCR beta CDR3 across 54 Vbeta and 13 Jbeta. TCRdb re-derived calls from the immunoSEQ multiplex PCR reads in MiXCR, one entry per CDR3 protein. The repertoire consists of some 96,000 distinct CDR3 sequences, with nearly 97% occurring once and the leading ten covering 0.3%. Worth noting for this clonotype: Its antigen is undetermined.

Findings of the study overall: Detection of Susac-specific public clones gave 15 to 20 in total CD8+ repertoires and about five in CD8+ TEMRA repertoires. CD8+ clones in Susac expanded most in TEMRA cells and active patients.

The receptor comes from a human donor with Susac syndrome. Input material: CD8+ T cells from PBMCs. The chain employs TRBV28 and TRBJ1-6; D not resolved. Written as DNA, the CDR3 is TGTGCCAGCAGTTTCTCCTCACCCCTCCACTTT. It is translated as CASSFSSPLHF.